This entry lists 17 T cell receptor beta chains sequenced from one sample in a study of cytomegalovirus exposure and HLA in healthy donors. In the PCR, 60 Vbeta and 13 Jbeta primers were used. This table comes from immunoSEQ multiplex PCR, and its TCRdb copy is limited to in-frame clones, with some not included. This sample has over 110,000 clones; around 78% occur once, and the top ten carry approximately 2.5%. Specimen: PBMCs. These receptors came from a woman aged 18 to 35 in good health and CMV-seropositive.

The chain combines TRBV5-6 with TRBJ2-7, with D perhaps matching TRBD2 (6 bases). This CDR3 has 17 residues. Trimming removed 4 bases from V and 2 bases from J, with 22 bases in between. CDR1 is SGHDT, CDR2 YYEEEE, per germline. The CDR3 spells CASSIGLRGAGTYEQYF. Here the CDR3 DNA reads TGTGCCAGCAGCATTGGTTTACGGGGAGCGGGCACCTACGAGCAGTACTTC.

This clone was seen only a few times. The chain couples TRBV6-1 to TRBJ2-2; maybe TRBD2 (5 bases). The CDR3 has 14 amino acids. The germline CDR1 and CDR2 sequences are MNHNS and SASEGT. V was clipped by 7 bases and J by 0 bases, with 9 bases between them. In DNA form, the CDR3 reads TGTGCCAGCATGAGGGAGACGAACACCGGGGAGCTGTTTTTT. Residues: CASMRETNTGELFF.

The rearrangement uses TRBV9 and TRBJ1-1, with D possibly TRBD1 on 5 matching bases. The CDR3 runs to 16 residues. The germline gives CDR1 SGDLS, CDR2 YYNGEE. V gave up 3 bases and J gave up 8 bases, with 23 bases separating them. The CDR3 region has the DNA TGTGCCAGCAGCGGGAGCACAGGCTTGATGGCCTTGGAAGCTTTCTTT. This sequence encodes CASSGSTGLMALEAFF.

The CDR3 region has the DNA TGTGCCAGCAGCGGACCAGGGCTCGAGCAGTACTTC. Its translation: CASSGPGLEQYF. The chain uses TRBV9 and TRBJ2-7; possibly TRBD1 for D (5 bases). With 3 bases removed from V and 6 bases from J, the gap between germline ends came to 10 bases. The CDR3 contains 12 residues. Germline values: CDR1 SGDLS, CDR2 YYNGEE. The whole variable domain, remainder taken from reference TRBV9 and TRBJ2-7, is DSGVTQTPKHLITATGQRVTLRCSPRSGDLSVYWYQQSLDQGLQFLIQYYNGEERAKGNILERFSAQQFPDLHSELNLSSLELGDSALYFCASSGPGLEQYFGPGTRLTVT.

This chain joins TRBV2 and TRBJ2-1; possible D gene TRBD2, 5 bases. The CDR3 loop spans 16 amino acids. Between the trimmed V and J ends, which lost 4 bases and 4 bases, there was a span of 17 bases. Germline V gene lookup returns CDR1 SNHLY and CDR2 FYNNEI. The CDR3 DNA sequence: TGTGCCAGCAGTGTCCTCTCTAGCTCTTCTTACAATGAGCAGTTCTTC. Its protein is CASSVLSSSSYNEQFF.

This clone has more than one count but fewer than ten. DNA for the CDR3: TGTGCCAGCAGCCGGGGAGGGATTATTATGAACACTGAAGCTTTCTTT. It translates to CASSRGGIIMNTEAFF. The gene calls are TRBV5-4 and TRBJ1-1; no clear D. CDR3 length equals 16 residues. In germline, CDR1 is SGHNT, CDR2 YYREEE (reference sequence). Between the trimmed V and J ends, which lost 4 bases and 0 bases, there was a span of 16 bases.

This chain connects TRBV5-1 to TRBJ2-1; 9 positions match TRBD2. With V trimmed by 5 bases and J by 6 bases, 6 bases remained unmatched. Germline V gene lookup returns CDR1 SGHRS and CDR2 YFSETQ. This CDR3 comprises 14 residues. Here the CDR3 reads CASRILAGRNEQFF. Written as DNA, the CDR3 is TGCGCCAGCAGAATCCTAGCGGGGCGCAATGAGCAGTTCTTC.

The V and J genes are TRBV5-8 and TRBJ2-3; 10 bases are shared with TRBD1. Germline V gives CDR1 SGHTS, CDR2 YDEGEE. The length of the CDR3 is 15 residues. V lost 0 bases, J lost 8 bases, and 6 bases stayed unmatched. The CDR3 nucleotides read TGTGCCAGCAGCTTGGGGGACAGGGGCGTGGGTACGCAGTATTTT. The encoded protein is CASSLGDRGVGTQYF.

This rearrangement joins TRBV5-1 to TRBJ2-5, with D uncertain. With the DNA end fitting TRBJ2-7 better, the J assignment may be wrong. The CDR3 extends over 14 amino acids. CDR1 is SGHRS and CDR2 is YFSETQ in the germline V gene. Written as DNA, the CDR3 is TGCGCCAGCAGCTTGGGTCGCGTCTCCTACGAGCAGTACTTC. It encodes CASSLGRVSYEQYF.

The chain links TRBV7-9 to TRBJ1-3; weak D call: TRBD1 (5 bases). Trimming took 4 bases from V and 2 from J, leaving 9 bases between them. This CDR3 is 14 amino acids long. CDR1 is SEHNR, CDR2 FQNEAQ, per germline (reference sequence). CDR3 sequence (DNA): TGTGCCAGCAGCTCTGGGGGGACTGGAAACACCATATATTTT. As protein: CASSSGGTGNTIYF.

The chain has TRBV19 and TRBJ1-2; 8 bases agree with TRBD1. V shed 6 bases and J 4 bases; nucleotides not matched to a gene: 7. The CDR3 is 14 amino acids. The germline CDR1 and CDR2 sequences are LNHDA and SQIVND (reference sequence). The CDR3 is CASSRTGKSYGYTF. The CDR3 DNA sequence: TGTGCCAGTAGCAGGACAGGGAAGTCCTATGGCTACACCTTC.

The table lists this clone with a count of one. The CDR3 DNA sequence: TGTGCCAGCAGCAAACTGGGCAATCAGCCCCAGCATTTT. Translating gives CASSKLGNQPQHF. This rearrangement joins TRBV28 to TRBJ1-5, with D hard to call. Trimming removed 6 bases from V and 2 bases from J, with 8 bases in between. This CDR3 contains 13 residues. Germline CDR1 MDHEN, CDR2 SYDVKM.

The chain uses TRBV13 and TRBJ1-4; possible D gene TRBD1, 5 bases. The CDR3 totals 16 residues. Trimming pared 0 bases from V and 8 bases from J, leaving 16 bases between. Per the germline V gene, CDR1 is PRHDT and CDR2 is FYEKMQ (reference sequence). CDR3 coding DNA: TGTGCCAGCAGCTTAGGCCTGGGGAGGGGTGAGGAAAAACTGTTTTTT. Translating it yields CASSLGLGRGEEKLFF.

The V call is TRBV5-5, the J call TRBJ1-1, with no clear D. Germline assignment: CDR1 SGHKS and CDR2 YYEKEE (reference sequence). The ends were cut back, 2 bases at V and 7 bases at J, with 12 bases in the middle. The CDR3 extends over 13 amino acids. The CDR3 here is CASSFGVSSEAFF. CDR3 DNA sequence: TGTGCCAGCAGCTTTGGAGTCAGTAGTGAAGCTTTCTTT.

The table lists this clone with a count of one. The J gene is TRBJ1-4, the V gene TRBV10-3; 8 bases map to TRBD1. Germline CDR1 and CDR2: ENHRY and SYGVKD. Trimming took 10 bases from V and 3 from J; bases not matched to a gene: 4. The CDR3 runs 13 residues. CDR3 in amino acids: CASTGGANEKLFF. As DNA, the CDR3 is TGTGCCAGCACAGGGGGGGCTAATGAAAAACTGTTTTTT.

This chain links TRBV10-3 with TRBJ2-7; 11 positions agree with TRBD1. Germline CDR1 ENHRY, CDR2 SYGVKD. V lost 6 bases to trimming and J lost 3 bases; unmatched junction nucleotides: 1. There are 13 residues in the CDR3. The CDR3 is CAIRGQGVYEQYF. The CDR3 coding sequence is TGTGCCATCAGGGGACAGGGGGTCTACGAGCAGTACTTC.

This clone occurred once. This sequence joins TRBV29-1 and TRBJ2-1, with TRBD1 as a possible D gene (6 bases). Germline V CDR1 and CDR2: SQVTM, ANQGSEA. CDR3 length equals 15 residues. Trimming left V 8 bases short and J 0 bases short, with 17 bases between. The CDR3 nucleotides are TGCAGCTCTAGTCGGGACACCAGCTCCTACAATGAGCAGTTCTTC. This encodes CSSSRDTSSYNEQFF.